One sample yielded the 8 T cell receptor beta chains listed below, sequenced in a study of monozygotic twins with inflammatory bowel disease. TCRdb reprocessed the 5' RACE reads, with one entry per CDR3 protein and no DNA. The sample totals 200,000 to 250,000 distinct CDR3 sequences. Sequencing was carried out using blood. The origin of the receptors is a human donor with ulcerative colitis or Crohn's disease, or a healthy co-twin of an affected twin (not recorded which).

V gene TRBV27 combines with J gene TRBJ2-1; TCRdb's assignment of TRBD1 cannot be checked, as there is no DNA. Germline V gene sequence: CDR1 MNHEY, CDR2 SMNVEV (reference sequence). This CDR3 comprises 22 residues. The CDR3 is CASSSSGTRKTQWTSENNEQFF.

The chain couples TRBV12-3 or TRBV12-4 to TRBJ1-2. This CDR3 comprises 14 residues. CDR3 sequence reads: CASSAVRGYYGYTF.

This chain links TRBV6-5 with TRBJ2-2; TCRdb's D gene call, TRBD1, goes unchecked for lack of DNA. The germline V gene encodes CDR1 MNHEY and CDR2 SVGAGI. There are 12 residues in the CDR3. This CDR3 reads CASSKGAGELFF.

This sequence joins TRBV20-1 and TRBJ2-5; TCRdb names TRBD1, which stays unverified in the absence of DNA. The CDR3 sequence is 12 residues long. Germline V gene sequence: CDR1 DFQATT, CDR2 SNEGSKA (reference sequence). The CDR3 region is CSAIQGRETQYF.

The rearrangement uses TRBV28 and TRBJ1-6; TCRdb gives TRBD1 as the D gene, but with no DNA this cannot be confirmed. The CDR3 covers 11 residues. Per the germline V gene, CDR1 is MDHEN and CDR2 is SYDVKM. CDR3 region: CASSGQSPLHF.

The CDR3: CASSEDRRNQPQHF. V gene TRBV18 combines with J gene TRBJ1-5; checking the TCRdb D call of TRBD1 is not possible without DNA. CDR1 and CDR2 (germline): KGHSH, LQKENI. There are 14 residues in the CDR3.

The rearrangement links TRBV11-2 to TRBJ1-1; the TCRdb call, TRBD1, lacks DNA for checking. Germline V gene lookup returns CDR1 SGHAT and CDR2 FQNNGV. The CDR3 contains 16 residues. CDR3 amino acids: CASSTRGAGMNTEAFF. The whole variable domain, remainder taken from reference TRBV11-2 and TRBJ1-1, is EAGVAQSPRYKIIEKRQSVAFWCNPISGHATLYWYQQILGQGPKLLIQFQNNGVVDDSQLPKDRFSAERLKGVDSTLKIQPAKLEDSAVYLCASSTRGAGMNTEAFFGQGTRLTVV.

The chain has TRBV7-8 and TRBJ2-1; the TRBD1 assignment by TCRdb is unverifiable without DNA. Germline CDR1 SGHVS, CDR2 FQNEAQ. CDR3 length: 13 amino acids. CDR3 region: CASSLTTQGEQFF.